This TCR beta chain was identified during a study of cytomegalovirus exposure and HLA in healthy donors. Study in general: It was reported in a later analysis that the 95 to 150 validation repertoires used the same platform as the roughly 640 first-cohort repertoires.

Trimming stripped 3 bases from V and 0 bases from J, with 9 bases between. CDR1 and CDR2 (germline): SNHLY, FYNNEI. CDR3 size: 15 residues. As regards this clone: Its antigen is undetermined.

TCRdb keeps only in-frame clones here, not all; method: immunoSEQ multiplex PCR. The data show roughly 200,000 clones, approximately 83% seen once. Study results and limitations: The tendency of first-cohort TCR clusters to co-occur in the approximately 120 validation repertoires was identified by a subsequent analysis. The listing of approximately 160 TCR beta chains classed them as cytomegalovirus-associated.

Input material: PBMCs. The receptor was derived from a woman between 18 and 29 years old in good health and CMV-seropositive. The gene calls are TRBV2 and TRBJ1-3; D is uncertain. CDR3 sequence: CASSELGDSGNTIYF. The DNA of the CDR3 is TGTGCCAGCAGTGAGTTGGGAGACTCTGGAAACACCATATATTTT. Combining the CDR3 with reference TRBV2 and TRBJ1-3 gives the whole variable domain EPEVTQTPSHQVTQMGQEVILRCVPISNHLYFYWYRQILGQKVEFLVSFYNNEISEKSEIFDDQFSVERPDGSNFTLKIRSTKLEDSAMYFCASSELGDSGNTIYFGEGSWLTVV.